This T cell receptor (beta chain) was observed in a study of CD8+ T cells in alopecia areata. Once RNA had been extracted, it was reverse transcribed into cDNA to act as the sequencing template. Only in-frame clones appear in the TCRdb table, and some are missing; sequencing was by immunoSEQ multiplex PCR. The sample carries about 180,000 clones, approximately 49% recorded once. This CDR3 comprises 14 residues. The germline V gene encodes CDR1 MNHNY and CDR2 SVGAGI (reference sequence). V shed 7 bases and J shed 4 bases, with 17 bases lying between them. Only a few counts were recorded for this clone. Stated treatment: oral pan-JAK inhibitor, 5-10 mg twice daily.

This TCR was recovered from a human donor with alopecia areata. This rearrangement joins TRBV6-6 to TRBJ2-7; either TRBD1 or TRBD2 may supply D (6 bases each). The sequences come from CD8+ T cells sorted from blood, collected around week 54, from a patient treated with tofacitinib. The CDR3, as DNA: TGTGCCAGCACCTACGGGGGCAGGGGTTACGAGCAGTACTTC. Its translation: CASTYGGRGYEQYF.